This T cell receptor beta chain originates from a study of patients and donors after allogeneic stem cell transplantation. Each CDR3 protein is one row after TCRdb ran MiXCR on the RT-PCR reads. The profile covers fewer than 250,000 distinct CDR3 sequences, with about 14% appearing a single time and approximately 10% taken by the ten largest. There are a few counts of this clonotype. Germline CDR1 reads SEHNR; CDR2 reads FQNEAQ (reference sequence). Trimming took 3 bases from V and 14 from J, leaving 19 bases between them. CDR3 size: 13 residues. The TCR sequence derives from a human donor who was either an allogeneic HSCT recipient or a stem cell or donor lymphocyte infusion donor (not recorded which). It is not recorded whose cells these are; they may come from a transplant donor. Sample: blood, either unsorted or a sorted T cell fraction (not recorded which). The genes are TRBV7-9 and TRBJ1-2; TRBD1 is a possible D gene (5 bases). CDR3 loop: CASSLAGTALGTF. CDR3 sequence (DNA): TGTGCCAGCAGCTTGGCCGGGACTGCGCTCGGGACCTTC. Variable domain in full (rest from reference TRBV7-9 and TRBJ1-2): DTGVSQNPRHKITKRGQNVTFRCDPISEHNRLYWYRQTLGQGPEFLTYFQNEAQLEKSRLLSDRFSAERPKGSFSTLEIQRTEQGDSAMYLCASSLAGTALGTFGSGTRLTVV.